Below, 8 T cell receptor beta chains from the same sample are listed, as sequenced in a study of blood T cell repertoires in COVID-19. The protocol was immunoSEQ multiplex PCR, while the TCRdb copy is restricted to in-frame clones and leaves out a portion. In the table there are fewer than 350,000 clones, around 85% of which are singletons. Material: peripheral blood. The receptor set was obtained from a human donor in a cohort sampled during active COVID-19.

For this clone: This sample includes further DNA sequences coding for the same CDR3. This chain joins TRBV2 and TRBJ2-1, with a possible D match to TRBD2 (7 bases). The CDR3 is 15 residues long. Germline assignment: CDR1 SNHLY and CDR2 FYNNEI. Between the trimmed V and J ends, which lost 4 bases and 0 bases, there was a span of 10 bases. This CDR3 reads CASSVRGASYNEQFF. Here the CDR3 DNA reads TGTGCCAGCAGTGTTCGGGGGGCCTCCTACAATGAGCAGTTCTTC. Full variable domain (missing parts from reference TRBV2 and TRBJ2-1): EPEVTQTPSHQVTQMGQEVILRCVPISNHLYFYWYRQILGQKVEFLVSFYNNEISEKSEIFDDQFSVERPDGSNFTLKIRSTKLEDSAMYFCASSVRGASYNEQFFGPGTRLTVL.

V and J are TRBV7-8 and TRBJ2-7, with TRBD2 matching 9 bases. Per the germline V gene, CDR1 is SGHVS and CDR2 is FQNEAQ. The CDR3 contains 14 residues. With V trimmed by 3 bases and J by 9 bases, 9 bases remained unmatched. The CDR3 is CASSFRAGGSGQYF. CDR3 coding DNA: TGTGCCAGCAGCTTTCGAGCGGGAGGATCGGGGCAGTACTTC.

A single count supports this clone. The gene calls are TRBV7-6 and TRBJ1-4; 9 positions match TRBD1. Germline V CDR1 and CDR2: SGHVS, FNYEAQ. Trimming at V came to 6 bases and at J to 8 bases, leaving 10 bases not matched to a gene. The CDR3 consists of 15 residues. CDR3 coding DNA: TGTGCCAGCAGGTCTTGGGACAGGGAGAGGGAAAAACTGTTTTTT. Its translation: CASRSWDREREKLFF. Variable domain in full (rest from reference TRBV7-6 and TRBJ1-4): GAGVSQSPRYKVTKRGQDVALRCDPISGHVSLYWYRQALGQGPEFLTYFNYEAQQDKSGLPNDRFSAERPEGSISTLTIQRTEQRDSAMYRCASRSWDREREKLFFGSGTQLSVL.

The chain combines TRBV27 with TRBJ1-4, with D possibly being TRBD1 (6 bases). This CDR3 is 14 amino acids long. Trimming cost V 5 bases and J 8 bases, with 15 bases left between them. CDR1 is MNHEY, CDR2 SMNVEV, per germline (reference sequence). CDR3 in DNA: TGTGCCAGCAGTATTTACAGGGCAGGAGAAAAACTGTTTTTT. This sequence encodes CASSIYRAGEKLFF.

The CDR3 here is CAWSAYPRDTTEAFF. The CDR3 DNA sequence: TGTGCCTGGAGTGCTTACCCCCGGGATACCACTGAAGCTTTCTTT. J is TRBJ1-1 and V is TRBV30; no definite D call. Trimming cost V 1 base and J 4 bases, with 16 bases left between them. The CDR3 has 15 residues. From germline, CDR1 is GTSNPN and CDR2 SVGIG (reference sequence). Based on the CDR3 plus reference TRBV30 and TRBJ1-1, the full variable domain is SQTIHQWPATLVQPVGSPLSLECTVEGTSNPNLYWYRQAAGRGLQLLFYSVGIGQISSEVPQNLSASRPQDRQFILSSKKLLLSDSGFYLCAWSAYPRDTTEAFFGQGTRLTVV.

The V call is TRBV6-5, the J call TRBJ2-4, with TRBD1 matching 9 bases. Trimming at V came to 5 bases and at J to 8 bases, leaving 10 bases not matched to a gene. The CDR3 has 15 amino acids. Germline CDR1 reads MNHEY; CDR2 reads SVGAGI. The CDR3 region is CASSNPGQGSDIQYF. The CDR3 coding sequence is TGTGCCAGCAGTAATCCGGGACAGGGATCTGACATTCAGTACTTC.

The V gene is TRBV7-9, the J gene TRBJ2-3, with D possibly being TRBD2 (5 bases). CDR3 length: 16 amino acids. Trimming left V 5 bases short and J 5 bases short, with 20 bases between. The germline CDR1 and CDR2 sequences are SEHNR and FQNEAQ (reference sequence). In DNA, the CDR3 is TGTGCCAGCAGCCCCGGGCTCCTCTTCGGGGAAGATACGCAGTATTTT. It translates to CASSPGLLFGEDTQYF.

V and J are TRBV10-3 and TRBJ1-1; D possibly corresponds to TRBD1 (6 bases). This CDR3 comprises 15 residues. Trimming shortened V by 0 bases and J by 0 bases, and 8 bases separated the two germline ends. Germline V gives CDR1 ENHRY, CDR2 SYGVKD. In nucleotides, the CDR3 is TGTGCCATCAGTGAGTCCGACAGGATGAACACTGAAGCTTTCTTT. As protein: CAISESDRMNTEAFF.